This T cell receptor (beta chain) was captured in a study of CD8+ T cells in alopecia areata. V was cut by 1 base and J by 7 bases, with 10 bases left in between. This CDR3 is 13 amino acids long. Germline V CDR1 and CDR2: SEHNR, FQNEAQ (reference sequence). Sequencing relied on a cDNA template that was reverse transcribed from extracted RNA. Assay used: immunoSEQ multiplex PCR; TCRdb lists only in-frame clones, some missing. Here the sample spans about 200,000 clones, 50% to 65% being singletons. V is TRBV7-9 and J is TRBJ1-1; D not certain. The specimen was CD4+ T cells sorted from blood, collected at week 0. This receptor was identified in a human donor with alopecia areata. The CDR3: CASSLGGWGEAFF. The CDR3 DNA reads TGTGCCAGCAGCTTAGGAGGTTGGGGTGAAGCTTTCTTT.